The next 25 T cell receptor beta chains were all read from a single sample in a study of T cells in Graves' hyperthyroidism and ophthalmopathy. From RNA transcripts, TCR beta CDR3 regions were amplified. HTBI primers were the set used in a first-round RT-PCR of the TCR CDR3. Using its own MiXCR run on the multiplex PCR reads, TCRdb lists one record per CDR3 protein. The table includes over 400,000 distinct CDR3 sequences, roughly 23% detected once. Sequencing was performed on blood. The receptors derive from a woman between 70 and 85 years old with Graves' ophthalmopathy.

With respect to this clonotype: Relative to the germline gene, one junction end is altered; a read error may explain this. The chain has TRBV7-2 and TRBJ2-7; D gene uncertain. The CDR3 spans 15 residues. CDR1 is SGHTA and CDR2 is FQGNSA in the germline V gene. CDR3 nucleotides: TGTGTCAGCAGCTTAGATCCAGGATTCACCTACGAGCAGTACTTC. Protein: CVSSLDPGFTYEQYF.

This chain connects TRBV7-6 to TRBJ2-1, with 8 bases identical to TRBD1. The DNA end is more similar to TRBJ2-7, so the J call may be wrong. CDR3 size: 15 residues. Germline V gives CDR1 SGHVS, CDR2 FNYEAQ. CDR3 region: CASSSPGTGGNEQYF. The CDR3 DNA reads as TGTGCCAGCAGCTCACCCGGGACAGGAGGTAATGAGCAGTACTTC.

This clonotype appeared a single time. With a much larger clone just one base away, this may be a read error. The CDR3 spells CANRIGTGGGQPQHF. The CDR3 region has the DNA TGTGCCAACAGGATTGGGACAGGGGGCGGTCAGCCCCAGCATTTT. V and J are TRBV6-2 or TRBV6-3 and TRBJ1-5, with 12 bases matching TRBD1. The CDR3 spans 15 residues. Trimming took 10 bases from V and 6 from J; bases not matched to a gene: 10. CDR1 MNHEY and CDR2 SVGEGT come from the germline V gene.

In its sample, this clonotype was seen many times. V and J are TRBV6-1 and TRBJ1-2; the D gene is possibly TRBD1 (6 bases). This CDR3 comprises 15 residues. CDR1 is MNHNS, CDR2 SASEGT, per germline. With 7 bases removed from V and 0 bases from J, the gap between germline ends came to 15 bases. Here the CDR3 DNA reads TGTGCCAGCATTCCCACCAACAGGGCTAACTATGGCTACACCTTC. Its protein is CASIPTNRANYGYTF.

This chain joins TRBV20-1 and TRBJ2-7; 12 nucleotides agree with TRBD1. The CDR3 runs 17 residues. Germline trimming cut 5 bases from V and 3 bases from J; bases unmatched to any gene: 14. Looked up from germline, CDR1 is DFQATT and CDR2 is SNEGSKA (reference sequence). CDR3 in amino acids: CSALDPGQGAQIYEQYF. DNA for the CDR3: TGCAGTGCTTTAGACCCGGGACAGGGGGCACAAATCTACGAGCAGTACTTC.

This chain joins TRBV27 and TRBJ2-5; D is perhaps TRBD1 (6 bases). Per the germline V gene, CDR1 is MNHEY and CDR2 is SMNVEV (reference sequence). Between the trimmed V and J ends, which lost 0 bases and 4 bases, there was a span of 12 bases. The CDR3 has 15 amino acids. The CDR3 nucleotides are TGTGCCAGCAGTTTATCGGGACAAATGATAGAGACCCAGTACTTC. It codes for CASSLSGQMIETQYF.

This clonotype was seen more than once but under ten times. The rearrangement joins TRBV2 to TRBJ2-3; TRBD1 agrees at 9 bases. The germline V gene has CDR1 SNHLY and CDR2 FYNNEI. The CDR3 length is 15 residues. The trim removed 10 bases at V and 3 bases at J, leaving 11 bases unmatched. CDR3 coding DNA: TGTGCCACAGGGACCGGGACAGGGCGGACAGATACGCAGTATTTT. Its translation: CATGTGTGRTDTQYF.

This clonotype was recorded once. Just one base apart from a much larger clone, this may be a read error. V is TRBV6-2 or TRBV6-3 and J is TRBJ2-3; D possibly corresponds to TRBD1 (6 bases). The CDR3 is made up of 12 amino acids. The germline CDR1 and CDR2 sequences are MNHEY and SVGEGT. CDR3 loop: CASSATTGTQYF. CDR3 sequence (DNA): TGTGCCAGCAGTGCGACGACAGGTACGCAGTATTTT.

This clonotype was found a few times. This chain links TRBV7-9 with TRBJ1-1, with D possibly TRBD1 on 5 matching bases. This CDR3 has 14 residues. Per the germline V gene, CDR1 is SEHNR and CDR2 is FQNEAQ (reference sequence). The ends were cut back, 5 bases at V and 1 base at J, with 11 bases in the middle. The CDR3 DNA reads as TGTGCCAGCAGCCCTGGGGGATCGAACACTGAAGCTTTCTTT. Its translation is CASSPGGSNTEAFF.

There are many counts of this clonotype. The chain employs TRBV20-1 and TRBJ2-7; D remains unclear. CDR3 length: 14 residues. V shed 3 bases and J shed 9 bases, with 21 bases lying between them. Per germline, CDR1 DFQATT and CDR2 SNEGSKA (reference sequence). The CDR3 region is CSARDPRPTSWQYF. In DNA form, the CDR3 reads TGCAGTGCTAGGGATCCTAGGCCCACCTCTTGGCAGTACTTC.

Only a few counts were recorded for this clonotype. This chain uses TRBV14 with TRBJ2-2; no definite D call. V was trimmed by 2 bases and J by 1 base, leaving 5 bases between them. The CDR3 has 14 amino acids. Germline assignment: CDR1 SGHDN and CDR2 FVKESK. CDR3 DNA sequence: TGTGCCAGCAGCCAACTGGAGAACACCGGGGAGCTGTTTTTT. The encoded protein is CASSQLENTGELFF.

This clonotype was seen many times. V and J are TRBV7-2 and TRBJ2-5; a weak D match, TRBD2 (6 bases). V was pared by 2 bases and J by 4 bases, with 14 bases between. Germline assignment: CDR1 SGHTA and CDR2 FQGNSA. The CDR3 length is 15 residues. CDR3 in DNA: TGTGCCAGCAGCTTATTAGATGGTAGCGGAGAGACCCAGTACTTC. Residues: CASSLLDGSGETQYF.

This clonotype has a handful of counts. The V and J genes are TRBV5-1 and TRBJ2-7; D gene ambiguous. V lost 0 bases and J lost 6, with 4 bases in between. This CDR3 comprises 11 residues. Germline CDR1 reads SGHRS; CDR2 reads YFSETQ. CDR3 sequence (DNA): TGCGCCAGCAGCTTGGATACCGAGCAGTACTTC. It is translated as CASSLDTEQYF.

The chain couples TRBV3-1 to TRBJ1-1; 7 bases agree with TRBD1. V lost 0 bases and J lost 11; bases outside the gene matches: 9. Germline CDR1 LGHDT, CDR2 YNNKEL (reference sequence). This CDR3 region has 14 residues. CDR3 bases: TGTGCCAGCAGCCAAGAGGGCACAGGGGCGGAGGCTTTCTTT. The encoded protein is CASSQEGTGAEAFF.

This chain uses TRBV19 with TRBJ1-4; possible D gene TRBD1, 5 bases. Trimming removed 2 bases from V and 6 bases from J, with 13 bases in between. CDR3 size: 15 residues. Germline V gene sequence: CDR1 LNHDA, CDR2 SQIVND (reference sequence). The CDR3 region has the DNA TGTGCCAGTAGTATACGGGGCGTCGGGGATGAAAAACTGTTTTTT. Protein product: CASSIRGVGDEKLFF.

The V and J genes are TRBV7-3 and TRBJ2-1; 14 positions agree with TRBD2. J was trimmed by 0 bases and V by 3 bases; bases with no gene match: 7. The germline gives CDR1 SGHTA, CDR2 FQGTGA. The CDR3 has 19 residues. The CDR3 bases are TGTGCCAGCAGCTTGGGTCCGACTAGCGGGAGGGCCTCCTACAATGAGCAGTTCTTC. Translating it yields CASSLGPTSGRASYNEQFF.

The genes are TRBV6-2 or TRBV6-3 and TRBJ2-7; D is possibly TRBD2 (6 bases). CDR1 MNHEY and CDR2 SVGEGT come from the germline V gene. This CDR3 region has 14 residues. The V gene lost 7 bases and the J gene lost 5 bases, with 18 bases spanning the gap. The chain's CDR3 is CASNRAGSTHEQYF. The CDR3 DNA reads TGTGCCAGCAATCGAGCCGGGAGTACCCACGAGCAGTACTTC.

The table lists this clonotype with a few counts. CDR3 sequence: CASSYSTSGSREQFF. Written as DNA, the CDR3 is TGTGCCAGCAGTTACTCGACTAGCGGGAGTAGGGAGCAGTTCTTC. V usage is TRBV6-5 and J usage is TRBJ2-1; TRBD2 matches at 12 bases. Germline assignment: CDR1 MNHEY and CDR2 SVGAGI. The CDR3 spans 15 residues. With 0 bases clipped from V and 10 bases from J, the junction kept 4 bases outside the gene matches.

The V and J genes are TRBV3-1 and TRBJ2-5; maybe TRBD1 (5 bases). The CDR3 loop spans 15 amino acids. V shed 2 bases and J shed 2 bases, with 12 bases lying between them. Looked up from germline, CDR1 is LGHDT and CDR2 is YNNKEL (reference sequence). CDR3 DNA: TGTGCCAGCAGCCAAAAACTGACAGCACAAGAGACCCAGTACTTC. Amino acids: CASSQKLTAQETQYF.

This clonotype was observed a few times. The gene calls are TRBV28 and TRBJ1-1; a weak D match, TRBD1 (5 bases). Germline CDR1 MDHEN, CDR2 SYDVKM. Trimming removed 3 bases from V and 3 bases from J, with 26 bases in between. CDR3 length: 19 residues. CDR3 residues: CASSLKSAGTQRVDTEAFF. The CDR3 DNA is TGTGCCAGCAGTTTGAAGTCGGCAGGGACGCAGCGGGTTGACACTGAAGCTTTCTTT.

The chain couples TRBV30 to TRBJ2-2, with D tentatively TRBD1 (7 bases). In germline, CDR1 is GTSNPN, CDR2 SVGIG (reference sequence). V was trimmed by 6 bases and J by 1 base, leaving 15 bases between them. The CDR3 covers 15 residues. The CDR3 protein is CACTGGQMNTGELFF. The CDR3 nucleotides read TGTGCCTGTACCGGGGGACAGATGAACACCGGGGAGCTGTTTTTT. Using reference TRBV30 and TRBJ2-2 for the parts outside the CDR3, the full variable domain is SQTIHQWPATLVQPVGSPLSLECTVEGTSNPNLYWYRQAAGRGLQLLFYSVGIGQISSEVPQNLSASRPQDRQFILSSKKLLLSDSGFYLCACTGGQMNTGELFFGEGSRLTVL.

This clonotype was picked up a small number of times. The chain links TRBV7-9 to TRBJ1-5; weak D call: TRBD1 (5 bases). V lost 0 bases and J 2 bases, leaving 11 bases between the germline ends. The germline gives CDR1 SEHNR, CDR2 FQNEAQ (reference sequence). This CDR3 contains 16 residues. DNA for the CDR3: TGTGCCAGCAGCTTAGCGGCAGGGATGGGCAATCAGCCCCAGCATTTT. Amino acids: CASSLAAGMGNQPQHF.

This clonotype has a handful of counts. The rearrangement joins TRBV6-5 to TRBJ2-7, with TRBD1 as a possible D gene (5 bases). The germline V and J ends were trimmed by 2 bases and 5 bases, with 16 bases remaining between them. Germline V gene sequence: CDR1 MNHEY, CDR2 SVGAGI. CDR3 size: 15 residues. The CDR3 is CASSYTAGMVDEQYF. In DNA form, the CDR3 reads TGTGCCAGCAGTTACACGGCAGGGATGGTCGACGAGCAGTACTTC.

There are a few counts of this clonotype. CDR3 coding DNA: TGCGCCAGCAGCTTGTTCGGGACAGGGGGCTTAGGAATGAACACTGAAGCTTTCTTT. This sequence encodes CASSLFGTGGLGMNTEAFF. The chain uses TRBV5-1 and TRBJ1-1; TRBD1 agrees at 12 bases. The CDR3 runs 19 residues. Germline loops: CDR1 SGHRS, CDR2 YFSETQ. With V trimmed by 1 base and J by 0 bases, 10 bases remained unmatched.

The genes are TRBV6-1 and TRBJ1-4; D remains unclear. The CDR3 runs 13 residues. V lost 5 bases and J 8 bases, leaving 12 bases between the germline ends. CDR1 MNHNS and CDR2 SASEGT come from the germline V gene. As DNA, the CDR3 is TGTGCCAGCAGTTTGGGTAGAGGGGAAAAACTGTTTTTT. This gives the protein CASSLGRGEKLFF.